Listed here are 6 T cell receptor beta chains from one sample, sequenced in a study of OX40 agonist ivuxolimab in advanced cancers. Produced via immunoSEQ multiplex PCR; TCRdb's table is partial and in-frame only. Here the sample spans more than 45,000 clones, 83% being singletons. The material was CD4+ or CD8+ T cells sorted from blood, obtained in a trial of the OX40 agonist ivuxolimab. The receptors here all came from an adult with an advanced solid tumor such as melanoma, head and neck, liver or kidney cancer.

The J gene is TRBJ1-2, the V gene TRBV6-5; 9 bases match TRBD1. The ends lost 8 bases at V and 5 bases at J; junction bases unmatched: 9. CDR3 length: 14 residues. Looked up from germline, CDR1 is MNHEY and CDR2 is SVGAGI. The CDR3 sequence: CASATGGPPYGYTF. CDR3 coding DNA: TGTGCCAGCGCCACAGGGGGCCCCCCGTATGGCTACACCTTC.

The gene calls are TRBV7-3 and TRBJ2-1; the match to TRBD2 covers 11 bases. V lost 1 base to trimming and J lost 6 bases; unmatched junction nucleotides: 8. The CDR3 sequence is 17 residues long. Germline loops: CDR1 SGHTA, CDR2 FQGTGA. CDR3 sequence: CASSLKNALAGVNEQFF. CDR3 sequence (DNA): TGTGCCAGCAGCTTAAAAAACGCACTAGCGGGGGTCAATGAGCAGTTCTTC.

CDR3 DNA sequence: TGCGCCAGCAGCCAAGCCTTGGGCGGGGGGTTGAGCTCCTACAATGAGCAGTTCTTC. Amino acids: CASSQALGGGLSSYNEQFF. The gene calls are TRBV4-1 and TRBJ2-1; 8 bases map to TRBD2. Germline V gene lookup returns CDR1 MGHRA and CDR2 YSYEKL. The CDR3 spans 19 residues. Trimming took 1 base from V and 0 from J; bases not matched to a gene: 11.

This CDR3 is CASSVGGVGGYTF. The CDR3 DNA reads as TGTGCCAGCAGCGTAGGGGGCGTCGGCGGCTACACCTTC. This chain links TRBV9 with TRBJ1-2; maybe TRBD1 (5 bases). Germline V gene sequence: CDR1 SGDLS, CDR2 YYNGEE. CDR3 size: 13 residues. Between the trimmed V and J ends, which lost 0 bases and 8 bases, there was a span of 11 bases.

CDR3 coding DNA: TGCGCCAGCAGCTTAGAAACAGGGGGCTCCTACAATGAGCAGTTCTTC. Protein sequence: CASSLETGGSYNEQFF. The chain couples TRBV5-1 to TRBJ2-1; 8 bases match TRBD1. CDR3 size: 16 residues. The junction had 4 bases not matched to a gene; V was cut back by 2 bases and J by 0 bases. The germline CDR1 and CDR2 sequences are SGHRS and YFSETQ.

The CDR3 DNA reads TGTGCCAGCAGCGTAGGGGTAGCGGGGGGGCGAACAGATACGCAGTATTTT. Translated: CASSVGVAGGRTDTQYF. This chain uses TRBV9 with TRBJ2-3, with 11 bases aligning to TRBD2. CDR1 SGDLS and CDR2 YYNGEE come from the germline V gene. This CDR3 has 17 amino acids. The V segment lost 0 bases and the J segment 3 bases; nucleotides outside the gene matches: 6.